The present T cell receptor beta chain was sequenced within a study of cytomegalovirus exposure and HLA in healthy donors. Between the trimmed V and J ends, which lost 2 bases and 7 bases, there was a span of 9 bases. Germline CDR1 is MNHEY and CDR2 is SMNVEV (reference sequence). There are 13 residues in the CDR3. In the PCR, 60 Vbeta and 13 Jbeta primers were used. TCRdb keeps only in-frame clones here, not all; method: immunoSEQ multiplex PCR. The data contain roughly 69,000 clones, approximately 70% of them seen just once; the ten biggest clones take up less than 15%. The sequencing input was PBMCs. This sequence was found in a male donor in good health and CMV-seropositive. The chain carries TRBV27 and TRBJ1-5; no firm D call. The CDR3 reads CASSLTVRQPQHF. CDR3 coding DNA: TGTGCCAGCAGTTTAACGGTACGACAGCCCCAGCATTTT.